This T cell receptor (beta chain) was sequenced for a study of shared clonotypes between healthy human individuals (dated by TCRdb to 2018 to 2021). Regarding the research as a whole: The cohort included three men and a couple of women between 18 and 49 years of age. To estimate repertoire size and how much clonotypes are shared between individuals, the study performed deep sequencing of blood TCR repertoires from a few healthy adults. To increase sequencing depth and limit assay-specific biases, TCR repertoire library preparation and sequencing were carried out by different laboratories using diverse techniques. Per donor, three plates each were used for CD4 naive and CD4 memory, two for CD8 naive, and one for CD8 memory. Each donor's leukapheresis produced roughly between roughly 0.85 and 9.5 billion PBMCs.

What the work shows at the level of the full study, not this receptor alone: Only blood was sampled, and tissue TCR repertoires likely differ from those in blood. Pairwise subsampling indicated that sequencing depth was expected to affect the degree of clonotype sharing among donors. Incomplete sequencing was indicated by rarefaction of sorted-subset datasets, despite the large sequencing depth. The genetic and exposure-history diversity represented was limited by the small number of donors. Estimated clonotype richness was generally larger for naive than for memory subsets. Across a handful of donors, approximately 5% of naive CD4, roughly 3.8% of naive CD8, approximately 2.5% of memory CD4, and 0.4% to 0.45% of memory CD8 clonotypes were shared. Compared with non-shared clonotypes, the clonotypes found in all four sorted-subset donors had higher generation probabilities.

To note about this clone: Its antigen target is currently unknown. No much larger clone exists at a distance of one base, and base qualities are not known.

The donors were healthy, HIV-negative adults with no recently reported acute infections or vaccinations. Only Caucasian adults living in Nashville, Tennessee, USA were represented among the donors. CD4+ T cells were enriched by magnetic negative selection, after which naive cells were positively selected on CD45RA and the negative fraction was taken as the memory subset. Blood was collected by leukapheresis, and PBMCs were isolated by Ficoll-Histopaque density gradient centrifugation and then cryopreserved in liquid nitrogen vapor phase. Analytical flow cytometry was used to check the purity and quantity of each magnetically sorted T cell population. Genomic DNA was isolated from every sorted fraction and measured by UV absorbance on a Nanodrop 2000c. TCR CDR3 regions were amplified from genomic DNA by multiplex PCR using the deep immunoSEQ assay. Genomic DNA extracted from each cell subset was distributed evenly over all wells of several immunoSEQ 96-well plates, and each plate served as one replicate. Each replicate PCR for sorted subsets received approximately 200 ng genomic DNA, equal to about 30,000 T cell genomes. The purified libraries were quantified using a Qubit 3.0 fluorometer, sized with a Bioanalyzer 2100, and then quantified again using the KAPA Library Quantification kit. Every immunoSEQ 96-well plate was sequenced on a separate single-read 150-cycle Illumina NextSeq 550 flow cell. Per the authors' processing: Because the immunoSEQ output included only junctional sequences and no quality scores, the filtering could not be the same as the filtering used for full-length reads. Sequences were annotated with PyIR, a Python wrapper for IgBLAST v1.9, using IMGT germline references to assign V/J genes and CDR3. Reads were removed for weak V/J assignments (E-value above 1e-6), missing CDR3, stop codons, out-of-frame junctions, or ambiguous translated residues. V3J clonotypes were defined by identical inferred V gene, J gene, and CDR3 amino acid sequence. To compute the percentage overlap between repertoires, the number of shared unique clonotypes was divided by the size of the smaller repertoire. Three approaches were used to assess repertoire richness: RTK rarefaction, the Chao1 estimator, and Recon v2.1 estimates of unobserved clonotypes. Generation probabilities for all TCRbeta clonotypes obtained by the gDNA method from a handful of donors were computed using OLGA. TCRdb's version of the immuneACCESS table is confined to in-frame rearrangements and falls short of the full clone set. An unresolved V gene accounts for under half of the shortfall where checked; the remainder is of unknown origin. The D gene and trimming were derived from the DNA, and the V and J assignments and clone size from that table. This sample is represented by 2 million to 2.5 million clones; over 85% of them were singletons. The ten most abundant clones make up about 0.34% of the sample.

Sequenced material: naive CD4+ T cells from PBMCs. This specimen's cell subset or site label, per the study, means: CD45RA+ positively selected. The receptor was isolated from a man younger than 35 in good health. Some clones in this sample may be carry-over from other donors' samples.

The nucleotide sequence reads as follows: TGTGCCAGCAGCTTGGGTTTCTGGACAGCGAACACCGGGGAGCTGTTTTTT. Its protein is CASSLGFWTANTGELFF. The sequence is built from TRBV11-2 and TRBJ2-2; the D segment could be TRBD1, given 6 matching bases. CDR1 is given as SGHAT and CDR2 as FQNNGV, both from the germline V gene. V loses 3 bases, J loses 0 bases, and the germline ends lie 14 bases apart. The CDR3 measures 17 amino acids from cysteine to phenylalanine. Just the 51-base CDR3 DNA is kept, in frame starting at base 1.